The TCR beta chain described here comes from a study of T cells in localized non-small cell lung cancer. This CDR3 is 15 amino acids long. From germline, CDR1 is MDHEN and CDR2 SYDVKM. Unmatched junction bases numbered 3, after V lost 2 bases and J lost 2 bases. The assay was immunoSEQ multiplex PCR, and TCRdb's table has in-frame clones only and misses some. The sample carries about 4,800 clones, 28% recorded once. Sample: lung tumor tissue, taken before any cancer treatment. The TCR comes from a man aged 40 to 70 with stage II lung adenocarcinoma. The chain links TRBV28 to TRBJ2-3; 8 positions agree with TRBD2. CDR3 nucleotide sequence: TGTGCCAGCAGTTTAGCGGGAGGCCTCACAGATACGCAGTATTTT. This encodes CASSLAGGLTDTQYF. Looking up the rest from reference TRBV28 and TRBJ2-3 gives the full variable domain: DVKVTQSSRYLVKRTGEKVFLECVQDMDHENMFWYRQDPGLGLRLIYFSYDVKMKEKGDIPEGYSVSREKKERFSLILESASTNQTSMYLCASSLAGGLTDTQYFGPGTRLTVL.